These 7 T cell receptor beta chains were all obtained from the same sample, sequenced in a study of human T cells and chemical hapten exposure. TCRdb used MiXCR to reprocess the RACE reads, holding one entry per CDR3 protein. The sample has about 95,000 distinct CDR3 sequences, around 10% seen once; the top ten hold roughly 3%. Time point in this sample: patch test 2, 6 weeks after DPC sensitization. Specified treatment: therapeutic diphenylcyclopropenone sensitization with weekly scalp DPC. Sequencing used whole blood, obtained in connection with sensitization to the hapten diphenylcyclopropenone (DPC). Receptors originate from a woman between 40 and 50 years old with alopecia areata. Some clones in this sample may be carry-over from other donors' samples.

This clonotype was found a few times. The chain is built from TRBV7-2 and TRBJ2-2; D is perhaps TRBD2 (7 bases). V lost 3 bases to trimming and J lost 7 bases, with 18 bases between them. In germline, CDR1 is SGHTA, CDR2 FQGNSA. The CDR3 loop spans 16 amino acids. The CDR3 DNA follows: TGTGCCAGCAGCTTCCTCCAGGGGAGGGTCGGCGGGGAGCTGTTTTTT. Its translation is CASSFLQGRVGGELFF.

A few counts support this clonotype. CDR3 sequence (DNA): TGTGCCAGCAGGAAGGGGGGGGACTCCTACGAGCAGTACTTC. Translation gives CASRKGGDSYEQYF. V and J are TRBV6-1 and TRBJ2-7, with D perhaps TRBD2 (7 bases). Germline CDR1 reads MNHNS; CDR2 reads SASEGT. The CDR3 runs 14 residues. V dropped 6 bases and J dropped 0 bases, with 12 bases sitting between them.

This sequence joins TRBV7-9 and TRBJ1-1; D ambiguous. Germline CDR1 SEHNR, CDR2 FQNEAQ (reference sequence). The CDR3 covers 12 residues. V was trimmed by 5 bases and J by 6 bases, leaving 10 bases between them. The CDR3 bases are TGTGCCAGCAGCCTTGGACGGTCTGAAGCTTTCTTT. Amino acid sequence: CASSLGRSEAFF.

This clonotype showed up just a few times. The chain employs TRBV7-8 and TRBJ2-1; unclear D gene. CDR1 and CDR2 from the germline V gene are SGHVS and FQNEAQ. This CDR3 is 12 amino acids long. Trimming removed 2 bases from V and 7 bases from J, with 6 bases in between. The CDR3 nucleotides are TGTGCCAGCAGCTTACTCTCGAATGAGCAGTTCTTC. Translating gives CASSLLSNEQFF. The full variable domain, rest sourced from reference TRBV7-8 and TRBJ2-1, is GAGVSQSPRYKVAKRGQDVALRCDPISGHVSLFWYQQALGQGPEFLTYFQNEAQLDKSGLPSDRFFAERPEGSVSTLKIQRTQQEDSAVYLCASSLLSNEQFFGPGTRLTVL.

This clonotype occurred many times. The chain is built from TRBV27 and TRBJ2-7, with 8 bases identical to TRBD1. This CDR3 region has 13 residues. Looked up from germline, CDR1 is MNHEY and CDR2 is SMNVEV (reference sequence). V dropped 6 bases and J dropped 5; count of bases not matched to a gene: 6. This CDR3 is CASRTTGVDEQYF. The CDR3 bases are TGTGCCAGCAGAACGACAGGGGTAGACGAGCAGTACTTC.

This clonotype was recorded at least ten times. V is TRBV2 and J is TRBJ2-2; tentative D call: TRBD1 (5 bases). The V end lost 6 bases, the J end lost 3 bases, and 11 bases lay between the germline ends. There are 14 residues in the CDR3. Germline CDR1 reads SNHLY; CDR2 reads FYNNEI. In DNA form, the CDR3 reads TGTGCCAGCAGGGGTGACAGACACACCGGGGAGCTGTTTTTT. Translated: CASRGDRHTGELFF. Full variable domain (rest looked up from reference TRBV2 and TRBJ2-2): EPEVTQTPSHQVTQMGQEVILRCVPISNHLYFYWYRQILGQKVEFLVSFYNNEISEKSEIFDDQFSVERPDGSNFTLKIRSTKLEDSAMYFCASRGDRHTGELFFGEGSRLTVL.

V gene TRBV14 combines with J gene TRBJ2-2; D remains unclear. Germline V lookup: CDR1 SGHDN, CDR2 FVKESK. V was shortened by 1 base and J by 4 bases, with 4 bases between the two germline ends. The CDR3 is 13 residues long. The CDR3 DNA sequence: TGTGCCAGCAGCCAAGTGGGCACCGGGGAGCTGTTTTTT. It translates to CASSQVGTGELFF.